This TCR beta chain was observed in a study of T cell changes during pregnancy in multiple sclerosis. J lost 8 bases, V lost 3 bases, and 9 bases had no gene match. This CDR3 contains 16 residues. Germline V gene lookup returns CDR1 MNHNS and CDR2 SASEGT. Here immunoSEQ multiplex PCR was the method, and the copy in TCRdb shows in-frame clones only, minus some. This sample has under 40,000 clones; approximately 90% occur once, and the top ten carry about 10%. Specimen: CD8+ T cells from peripheral blood mononuclear cells, collected before pregnancy. This receptor was taken from a female donor with multiple sclerosis, enrolled in a pregnancy study. The chain combines TRBV6-1 with TRBJ2-1; 11 bases fit TRBD2. CDR3 region: CASSDPGASGRYEQFF. Here the CDR3 DNA reads TGTGCCAGCAGTGACCCTGGGGCTAGCGGGAGGTATGAGCAGTTCTTC.